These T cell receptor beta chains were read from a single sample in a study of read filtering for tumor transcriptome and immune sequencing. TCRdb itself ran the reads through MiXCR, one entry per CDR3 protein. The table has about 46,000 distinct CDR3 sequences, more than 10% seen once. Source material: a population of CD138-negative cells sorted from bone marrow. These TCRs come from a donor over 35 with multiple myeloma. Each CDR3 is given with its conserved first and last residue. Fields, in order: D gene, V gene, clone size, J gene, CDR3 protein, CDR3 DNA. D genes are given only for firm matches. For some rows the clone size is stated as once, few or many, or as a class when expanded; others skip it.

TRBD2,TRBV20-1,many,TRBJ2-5,CSAKGLAGGGQETQYF,TGCAGTGCTAAAGGACTAGCGGGAGGAGGACAAGAGACCCAGTACTTC
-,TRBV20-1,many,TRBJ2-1,CSASALRYNEQFF,TGCAGTGCTAGTGCCCTCCGGTACAATGAGCAGTTCTTC
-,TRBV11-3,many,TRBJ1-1,CASSSRGGSRAEAFF,TGTGCCAGCAGCTCGCGGGGGGGATCTCGGGCTGAAGCTTTCTTT
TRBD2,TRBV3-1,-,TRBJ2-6,CASSGRGSGANVLTF,TGTGCCAGCAGCGGGAGGGGCTCTGGGGCCAACGTCCTGACTTTC
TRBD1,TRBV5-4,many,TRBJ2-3,CASSLGQGWRDTQYF,TGTGCCAGCAGCTTGGGACAGGGATGGCGAGATACGCAGTATTTT
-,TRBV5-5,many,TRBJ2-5,CASSRTGPQETQYF,TGTGCCAGCAGCAGAACAGGGCCTCAAGAGACCCAGTACTTC
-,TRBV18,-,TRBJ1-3,CASSPSDSKTGNTMYF,TGTGCCAGCTCACCTTCCGACAGTAAAACTGGAAACACCATGTATTTT
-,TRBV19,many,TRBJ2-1,CASREGEDWDEQFF,TGTGCCAGTCGAGAGGGGGAGGACTGGGATGAGCAGTTCTTC
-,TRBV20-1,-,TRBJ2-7,CSARALAEGNEQYF,TGCAGTGCTAGAGCGCTGGCGGAGGGAAACGAGCAGTACTTC
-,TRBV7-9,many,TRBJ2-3,CASSQAPDTQYF,TGTGCCTCCTCACAGGCGCCAGATACGCAGTATTTT
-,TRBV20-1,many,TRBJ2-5,CSARSLEGVGAEETQYF,TGCAGTGCTAGAAGCCTGGAAGGAGTGGGGGCAGAAGAGACCCAGTACTTC
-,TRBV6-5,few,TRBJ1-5,CASRRGSTSNQPQHF,TGTGCCAGCAGGCGGGGGTCTACGAGCAATCAGCCCCAGCATTTT
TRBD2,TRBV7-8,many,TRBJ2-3,CASSLALSGGGDTQYF,TGTGCCAGCAGCTTAGCGCTCAGCGGGGGGGGAGATACGCAGTATTTT
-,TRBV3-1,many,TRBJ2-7,CATTGAAGSGEQYF,TGTGCCACAACCGGGGCCGCCGGATCGGGAGAGCAGTACTTC
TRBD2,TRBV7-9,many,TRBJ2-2,CARKPIAGTNTGELFF,TGTGCCAGAAAACCAATAGCGGGAACGAACACCGGGGAGCTGTTTTTT
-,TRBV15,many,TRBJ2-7,CATSPNPGEQYF,TGTGCCACCAGCCCTAATCCGGGGGAGCAGTACTTC
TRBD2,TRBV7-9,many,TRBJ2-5,CASSGTGTSGFLGQETQYF,TGTGCCAGCAGCGGTACCGGGACTAGCGGGTTCTTGGGCCAAGAGACCCAGTACTTC
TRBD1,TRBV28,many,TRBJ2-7,CASSPPGQGTYEQYF,TGTGCCAGCAGTCCACCGGGACAGGGTACCTACGAGCAGTACTTC
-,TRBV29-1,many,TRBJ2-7,CSVEADTGEQYF,TGCAGCGTTGAAGCTGATACAGGCGAGCAGTACTTC
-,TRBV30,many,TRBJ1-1,CAGTTRTLNTEAFF,TGTGCCGGGACGACACGAACCCTGAACACTGAAGCTTTCTTT
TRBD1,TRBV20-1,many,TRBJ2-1,CSATDRARLSYNEQFF,TGCAGTGCCACCGACAGGGCACGGCTGTCCTACAATGAGCAGTTCTTC
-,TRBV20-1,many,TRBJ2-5,CSASEPSSETQYF,TGCAGTGCCAGCGAACCTAGCTCAGAGACCCAGTACTTC
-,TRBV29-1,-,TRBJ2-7,CIPDEAGLVYEQYF,TGCATCCCCGACGAGGCGGGACTGGTCTACGAGCAGTACTTC
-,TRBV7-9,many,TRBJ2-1,CASSTESATTYNEQFF,TGTGCCAGCAGCACGGAAAGTGCCACTACCTACAATGAGCAGTTCTTC
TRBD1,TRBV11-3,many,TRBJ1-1,CASSSLGTGEDAEAFF,TGTGCCAGCAGCTCGCTCGGTACAGGGGAGGATGCTGAAGCTTTCTTT
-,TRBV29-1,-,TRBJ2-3,CSIESGDTQYF,TGCAGCATTGAGAGTGGAGATACGCAGTATTTT
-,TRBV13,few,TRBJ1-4,CASSRAPTANGNEKLFF,TGTGCCAGCAGCAGGGCCCCCACAGCGAACGGAAATGAAAAACTGTTTTTT
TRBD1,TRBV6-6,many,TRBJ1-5,CASTDRNNQPQHF,TGTGCCAGCACGGACAGGAATAATCAGCCCCAGCATTTT
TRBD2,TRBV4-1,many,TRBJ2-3,CASSLPLPTSLSTDTQYF,TGCGCCAGCAGCCTCCCCCTGCCGACTAGCCTAAGCACAGATACGCAGTATTTT
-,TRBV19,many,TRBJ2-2,CASSIAGIANTGELFF,TGTGCCAGTAGTATAGCCGGGATCGCGAACACCGGGGAGCTGTTTTTT
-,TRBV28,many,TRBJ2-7,CASRVRNEQYF,TGTGCCAGCAGGGTCCGCAACGAGCAGTACTTC
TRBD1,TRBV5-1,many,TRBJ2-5,CASSRTGGRETQYF,TGCGCCAGCAGCCGGACAGGGGGACGGGAGACCCAGTACTTC
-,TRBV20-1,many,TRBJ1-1,CSARRESGGTEAFF,TGCAGTGCTAGACGAGAGTCGGGGGGCACTGAAGCTTTCTTT
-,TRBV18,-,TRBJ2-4,CASSRPGQPKNIQYF,TGTGCCAGCTCACGACCCGGACAGCCCAAAAACATTCAGTACTTC
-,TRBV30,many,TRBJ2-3,CAWGPVTDTQYF,TGTGCCTGGGGACCGGTAACAGATACGCAGTATTTT
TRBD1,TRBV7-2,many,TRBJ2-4,CASSSSRTGSAKNIQYF,TGTGCCAGCAGCTCAAGCCGGACAGGGAGTGCCAAAAACATTCAGTACTTC
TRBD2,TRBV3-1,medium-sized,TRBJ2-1,CASSHNPGLASGEQFF,TGTGCCAGCAGCCATAATCCGGGACTAGCGTCAGGTGAGCAGTTCTTC
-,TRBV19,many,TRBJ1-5,CASQKGEEDQPQHF,TGTGCCAGTCAGAAAGGGGAGGAGGACCAGCCCCAGCATTTT
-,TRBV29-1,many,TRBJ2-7,CSVGAGVTYEQYF,TGCAGCGTTGGGGCGGGTGTAACCTACGAGCAGTACTTC
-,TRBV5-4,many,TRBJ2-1,CASSLRGLTIEQFF,TGTGCCAGCAGCTTGCGAGGACTGACTATCGAGCAGTTCTTC
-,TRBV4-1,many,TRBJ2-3,CASSQASASTDTQYF,TGCGCCAGCAGCCAAGCTAGCGCTAGCACAGATACGCAGTATTTT
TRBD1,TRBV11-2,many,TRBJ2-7,CASSGQERTYEQYF,TGTGCCAGCAGCGGACAGGAGAGGACCTACGAGCAGTACTTC
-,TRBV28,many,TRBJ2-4,CASSLGGPNIQYF,TGTGCCAGCAGTTTAGGGGGACCAAACATTCAGTACTTC
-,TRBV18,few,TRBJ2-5,CASSPAKETQYF,TGTGCCAGCTCACCAGCGAAGGAGACCCAGTACTTC
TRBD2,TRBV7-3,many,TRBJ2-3,CASSQLAGGGTDTQYF,TGTGCCAGCAGCCAACTAGCGGGAGGAGGAACAGATACGCAGTATTTT
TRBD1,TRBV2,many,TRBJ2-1,CASSRQGANYNEQFF,TGTGCCAGCAGTCGACAGGGGGCGAACTACAATGAGCAGTTCTTC
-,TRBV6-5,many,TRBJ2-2,CASALEGSGELFF,TGTGCCAGCGCCCTTGAGGGGAGTGGGGAGCTGTTTTTT
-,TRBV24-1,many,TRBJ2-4,CATSGLHVGLADIQYF,TGTGCCACCAGTGGTCTTCATGTGGGACTGGCGGACATTCAGTACTTC
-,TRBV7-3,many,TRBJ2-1,CASSLRRTPSYNEQFF,TGTGCCAGCAGCTTAAGGCGAACCCCCTCCTACAATGAGCAGTTCTTC
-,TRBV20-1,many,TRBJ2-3,CSALRSGYTDTQYF,TGCAGTGCTCTCCGGAGTGGATACACAGATACGCAGTATTTT
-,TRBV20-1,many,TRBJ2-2,CSARERRENTGELFF,TGCAGTGCTAGGGAGAGGCGGGAAAACACCGGGGAGCTGTTTTTT
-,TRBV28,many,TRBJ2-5,CASMSAGYQETQYF,TGTGCCAGCATGAGTGCGGGGTACCAAGAGACCCAGTACTTC
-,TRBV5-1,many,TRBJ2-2,CASSQKTATNTGELFF,TGCGCCAGCAGCCAAAAGACAGCGACGAACACCGGGGAGCTGTTTTTT